This T cell receptor beta chain was observed in a study of T cells after yellow fever vaccination. This clonotype occurred many times. V dropped 6 bases and J dropped 2; count of bases not matched to a gene: 6. The germline V gene encodes CDR1 SGHRS and CDR2 YFSETQ. This CDR3 is 16 amino acids long. TCRdb ran MiXCR on the 5' RACE reads and lists one entry per CDR3 protein. The table has 110,000 or so distinct CDR3 sequences, 7.2% seen once. This receptor was obtained from a man between 18 and 35 years old who received the YFV17D yellow fever vaccine. The sample here was CD4+ T cells sorted from PBMCs, taken roughly 45 days after the first yellow fever vaccination. The rearrangement links TRBV5-1 to TRBJ2-6; 9 bases align to TRBD1. The CDR3 DNA reads TGCGCCAGCACCGACAGGGGGGTCACTGGGGCCAACGTCCTGACTTTC. Translating gives CASTDRGVTGANVLTF.